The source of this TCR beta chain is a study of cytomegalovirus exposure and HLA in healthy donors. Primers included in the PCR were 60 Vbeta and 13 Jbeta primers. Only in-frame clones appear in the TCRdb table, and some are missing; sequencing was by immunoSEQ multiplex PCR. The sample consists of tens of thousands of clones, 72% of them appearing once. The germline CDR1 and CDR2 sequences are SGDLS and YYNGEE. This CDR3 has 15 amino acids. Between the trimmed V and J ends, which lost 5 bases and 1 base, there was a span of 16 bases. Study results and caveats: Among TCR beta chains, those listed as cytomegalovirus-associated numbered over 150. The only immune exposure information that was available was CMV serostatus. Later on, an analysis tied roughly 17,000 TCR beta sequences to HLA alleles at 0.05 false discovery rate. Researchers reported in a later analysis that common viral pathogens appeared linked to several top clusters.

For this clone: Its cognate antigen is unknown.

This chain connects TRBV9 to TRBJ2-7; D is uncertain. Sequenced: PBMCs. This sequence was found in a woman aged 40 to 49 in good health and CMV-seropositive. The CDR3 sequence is CASSPIPTLSYEQYF. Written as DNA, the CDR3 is TGTGCCAGCAGTCCCATACCGACACTTTCCTACGAGCAGTACTTC.